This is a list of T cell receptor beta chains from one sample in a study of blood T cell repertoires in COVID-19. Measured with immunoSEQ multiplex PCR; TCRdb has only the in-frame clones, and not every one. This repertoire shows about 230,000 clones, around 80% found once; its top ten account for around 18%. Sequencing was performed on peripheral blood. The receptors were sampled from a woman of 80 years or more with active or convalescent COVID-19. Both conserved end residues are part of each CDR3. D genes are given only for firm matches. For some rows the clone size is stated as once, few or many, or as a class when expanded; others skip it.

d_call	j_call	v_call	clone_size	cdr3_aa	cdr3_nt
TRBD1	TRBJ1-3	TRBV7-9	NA	CASSRSTGVPGNTIYF	TGTGCCAGCAGCCGATCGACAGGGGTCCCTGGAAACACCATATATTTT
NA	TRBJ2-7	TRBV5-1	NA	CASSPGHTSYEQYF	TGCGCCAGTTCTCCGGGACATACCTCCTACGAGCAGTACTTC
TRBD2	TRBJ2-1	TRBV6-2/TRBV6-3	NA	CASSDLLAGTNNEQFF	TGTGCCAGCAGTGATCTATTAGCGGGGACTAACAATGAGCAGTTCTTC
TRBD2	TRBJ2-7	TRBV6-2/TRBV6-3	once	CASSRTSGISYEQYF	TGTGCCAGCAGCAGGACTAGCGGCATCTCCTACGAGCAGTACTTC
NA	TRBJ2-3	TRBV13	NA	CASSQRLGTDTQYF	TGTGCCAGCAGCCAAAGACTTGGCACAGATACGCAGTATTTT
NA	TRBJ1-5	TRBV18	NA	CASSPSGLYQPQHF	TGTGCCAGCTCACCATCGGGACTCTATCAGCCCCAGCATTTT
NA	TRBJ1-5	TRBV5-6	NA	CASSLERGQPQHF	TGTGCCAGCAGCTTGGAAAGGGGTCAGCCCCAGCATTTT
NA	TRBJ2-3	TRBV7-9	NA	CASSLANVLASTDTQYF	TGTGCCAGCAGCTTAGCGAACGTATTGGCTAGCACAGATACGCAGTATTTT
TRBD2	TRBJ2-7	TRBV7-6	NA	CASSLTPRGGGPRSGQYF	TGTGCCAGCAGCTTAACTCCCCGGGGCGGGGGGCCCAGATCGGGGCAGTACTTC
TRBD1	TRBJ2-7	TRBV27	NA	CASSLQGGRTYEQYF	TGTGCCAGCAGTTTACAAGGGGGCCGGACCTACGAGCAGTACTTC
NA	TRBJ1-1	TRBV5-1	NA	CASSLDPAANTEAFF	TGCGCCAGCAGCTTGGATCCGGCGGCGAACACTGAAGCTTTCTTT
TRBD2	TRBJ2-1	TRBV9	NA	CASSSARLAGGPAYNEQFF	TGTGCCAGCAGCTCAGCAAGACTAGCGGGTGGACCAGCCTACAATGAGCAGTTCTTC
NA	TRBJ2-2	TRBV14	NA	CASSQDTLNTGELFF	TGTGCCAGCAGCCAGGACACTCTGAACACCGGGGAGCTGTTTTTT
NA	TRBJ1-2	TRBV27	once	CASSQRGADGYTF	TGTGCCAGCAGCCAGCGGGGGGCGGATGGCTACACCTTC
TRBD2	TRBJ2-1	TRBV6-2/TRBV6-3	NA	CASSPAGGAYNEQFF	TGTGCCAGCAGTCCAGCGGGAGGGGCCTACAATGAGCAGTTCTTC
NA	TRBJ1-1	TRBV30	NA	CAWRNPRTPNTEAFF	TGTGCCTGGAGAAACCCTCGGACACCGAACACTGAAGCTTTCTTT
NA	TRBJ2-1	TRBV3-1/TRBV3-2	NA	CASSQDYLRRSSYNEQFF	TGTGCCAGCAGCCAAGATTATTTGCGGAGGAGCTCCTACAATGAGCAGTTCTTC
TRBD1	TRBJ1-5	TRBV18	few	CASSPGQGSNQPQHF	TGTGCCAGCTCACCAGGACAGGGTAGCAATCAGCCCCAGCATTTT
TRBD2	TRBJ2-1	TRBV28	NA	CASMASGVYEQFF	TGTGCCAGCATGGCTAGCGGGGTCTATGAGCAGTTCTTC
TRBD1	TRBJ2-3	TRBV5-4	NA	CASSLGSGQSTDTQYF	TGTGCCAGCAGCTTGGGGTCGGGACAGAGCACAGATACGCAGTATTTT
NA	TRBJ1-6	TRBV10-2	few	CASKSPAPLHF	TGCGCCAGCAAGTCACCGGCACCCCTCCACTTT
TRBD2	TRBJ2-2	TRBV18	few	CASSQGLAGVRGTGELFF	TGTGCCAGCTCACAAGGACTAGCGGGGGTTCGAGGGACCGGGGAGCTGTTTTTT
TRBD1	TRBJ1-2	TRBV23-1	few	CASSRDRDENYGYTF	TGCGCCAGCAGCCGGGACAGGGACGAGAACTATGGCTACACCTTC
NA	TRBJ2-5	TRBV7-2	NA	CASSPSRLQETQYF	TGTGCCAGCAGCCCCTCTAGACTCCAAGAGACCCAGTACTTC
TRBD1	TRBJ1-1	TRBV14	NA	CASSQTEAWTGNSEAFF	TGTGCCAGCAGCCAAACTGAGGCTTGGACAGGGAATAGCGAAGCTTTCTTT
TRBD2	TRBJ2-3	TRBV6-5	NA	CAIALGGENTDTQYF	TGTGCCATCGCCCTCGGGGGGGAGAACACAGATACGCAGTATTTT
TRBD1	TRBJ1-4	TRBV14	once	CASSPPRQGPNEKLFF	TGTGCCAGCAGCCCACCCCGACAGGGCCCTAATGAAAAACTGTTTTTT
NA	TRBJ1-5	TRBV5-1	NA	CASSKGDSQLGNQPQHF	TGCGCCAGCTCTAAGGGGGATTCCCAATTGGGCAATCAGCCCCAGCATTTT
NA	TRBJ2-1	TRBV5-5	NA	CASSTSGPEQFF	TGTGCCAGCAGCACCAGCGGCCCCGAGCAGTTCTTC
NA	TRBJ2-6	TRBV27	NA	CASSLNRPSGANVLTF	TGTGCCAGCAGTTTAAACAGGCCTTCTGGGGCCAACGTCCTGACTTTC
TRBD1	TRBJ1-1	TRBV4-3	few	CASSPSDRTGTEAFF	TGCGCCAGCAGCCCATCGGACAGGACGGGAACTGAAGCTTTCTTT
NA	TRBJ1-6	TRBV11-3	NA	CASSLDANSPLHF	TGTGCCAGCAGCTTAGATGCGAATTCACCCCTCCACTTT
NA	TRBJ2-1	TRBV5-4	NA	CASSLGSQEEQFF	TGTGCCAGCAGCTTGGGAAGCCAGGAAGAGCAGTTCTTC
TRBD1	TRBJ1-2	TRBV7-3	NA	CASSGGQGANYGYTF	TGTGCCAGCAGCGGCGGACAGGGGGCTAACTATGGCTACACCTTC
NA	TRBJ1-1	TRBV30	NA	CAWSADRKIREAFF	TGTGCCTGGAGTGCTGACAGGAAGATTAGGGAAGCTTTCTTT
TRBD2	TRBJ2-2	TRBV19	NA	CASSPVAGNTGELFF	TGTGCCAGTAGCCCTGTAGCGGGAAACACCGGGGAGCTGTTTTTT
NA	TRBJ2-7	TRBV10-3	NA	CAISTTGYEQYF	TGTGCCATCAGTACGACAGGCTACGAGCAGTACTTC
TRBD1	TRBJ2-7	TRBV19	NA	CASSRGQGAYEQYF	TGTGCCAGTAGTAGGGGACAGGGGGCCTACGAGCAGTACTTC
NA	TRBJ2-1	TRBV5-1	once	CASSSETTYNEQFF	TGCGCCAGCAGCTCCGAGACTACATACAATGAGCAGTTCTTC
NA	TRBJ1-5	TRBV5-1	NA	CASSLAGGQPQHF	TGCGCCAGCAGCTTAGCAGGCGGGCAGCCCCAGCATTTT
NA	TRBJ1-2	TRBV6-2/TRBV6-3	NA	CASSYGVGGYTF	TGTGCCAGCAGTTACGGAGTCGGTGGCTACACCTTC
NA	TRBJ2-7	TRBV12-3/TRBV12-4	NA	CASRKLNYEQYF	TGTGCCAGCAGAAAACTAAACTACGAGCAGTACTTC
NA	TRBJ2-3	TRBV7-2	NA	CASSLQGTITDTQYF	TGTGCCAGCAGCTTACAGGGGACTATCACAGATACGCAGTATTTT
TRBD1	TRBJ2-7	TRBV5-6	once	CASSPLGQGAYEQYF	TGTGCCAGCAGCCCCCTGGGGCAGGGGGCCTACGAGCAGTACTTC
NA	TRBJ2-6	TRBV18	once	CASSPQGTGANVLTF	TGTGCCAGCTCACCCCAGGGTACTGGGGCCAACGTCCTGACTTTC
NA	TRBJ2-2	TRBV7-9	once	CASEVGTTNTGELFF	TGTGCCAGCGAGGTAGGGACAACGAACACCGGGGAGCTGTTTTTT
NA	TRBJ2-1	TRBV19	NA	CASTWGAGFYNEQFF	TGTGCCAGCACGTGGGGAGCGGGTTTTTACAATGAGCAGTTCTTC
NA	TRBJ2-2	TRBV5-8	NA	CASSLVWTITGELFF	TGTGCCAGCAGCTTGGTTTGGACAATCACCGGGGAGCTGTTTTTT
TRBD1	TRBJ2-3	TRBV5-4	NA	CASSSPDRAADTQYF	TGTGCCAGCAGCTCACCGGACAGGGCGGCAGATACGCAGTATTTT
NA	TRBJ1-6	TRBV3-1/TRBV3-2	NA	CASSPLQPLRTAPSSYNSPLHF	TGTGCCAGCAGCCCTCTTCAACCCCTCAGGACAGCGCCGAGCTCCTATAATTCACCCCTCCACTTT
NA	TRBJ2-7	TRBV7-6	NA	CASSPWTGEQYF	TGTGCCAGCAGCCCATGGACGGGAGAGCAGTACTTC
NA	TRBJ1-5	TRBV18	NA	CASSPRQGNQPQHF	TGTGCCAGCTCACCTCGGCAGGGGAATCAGCCCCAGCATTTT